This T cell receptor (beta chain) was recorded in a study of T cell changes during pregnancy in multiple sclerosis. Trimming pared 3 bases from V and 7 bases from J, leaving 14 bases between. Germline loops: CDR1 SGDLS, CDR2 YYNGEE. This CDR3 has 13 residues. TCRdb keeps only in-frame clones here, not all; method: immunoSEQ multiplex PCR. The sample yields approximately 110,000 clones, 80% to 95% seen once. Sequenced material: peripheral blood, taken after pregnancy. The V call is TRBV9, the J call TRBJ2-7, with D tentatively TRBD1 (5 bases). This receptor was identified in a female donor with multiple sclerosis, enrolled in a pregnancy study. In DNA form, the CDR3 reads TGTGCCAGCAGCGGAAGGACACCTCTGGAGCAGTACTTC. As protein: CASSGRTPLEQYF.